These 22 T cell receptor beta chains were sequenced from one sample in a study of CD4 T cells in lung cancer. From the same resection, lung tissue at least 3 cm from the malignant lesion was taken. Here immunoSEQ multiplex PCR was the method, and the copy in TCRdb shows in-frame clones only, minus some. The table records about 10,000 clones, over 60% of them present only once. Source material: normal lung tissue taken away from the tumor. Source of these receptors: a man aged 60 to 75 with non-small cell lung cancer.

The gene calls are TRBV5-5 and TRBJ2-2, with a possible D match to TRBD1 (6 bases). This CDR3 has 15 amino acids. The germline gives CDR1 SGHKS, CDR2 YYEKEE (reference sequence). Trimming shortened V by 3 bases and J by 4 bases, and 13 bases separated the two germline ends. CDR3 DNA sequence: TGTGCCAGCAGCTCCAAGATGACAGGCACCGGGGAGCTGTTTTTT. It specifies CASSSKMTGTGELFF.

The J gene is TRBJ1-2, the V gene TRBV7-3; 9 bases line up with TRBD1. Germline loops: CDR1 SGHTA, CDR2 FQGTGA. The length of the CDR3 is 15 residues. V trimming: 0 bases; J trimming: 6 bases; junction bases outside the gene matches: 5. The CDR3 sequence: CASSLTGQGMDGYTF. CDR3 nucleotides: TGTGCCAGCAGCTTAACGGGACAGGGCATGGATGGCTACACCTTC.

DNA of the CDR3: TGTGCCAGCAGCCTGACAGGGGATGGCAATCAGCCCCAGCATTTT. Protein sequence: CASSLTGDGNQPQHF. The chain employs TRBV6-6 and TRBJ1-5, with 8 bases lining up with TRBD1. Germline V gene sequence: CDR1 MNHNY, CDR2 SVGAGI (reference sequence). CDR3 length equals 15 residues. Losses at the gene ends were 6 bases for V and 2 bases for J; bases not matched to a gene: 6.

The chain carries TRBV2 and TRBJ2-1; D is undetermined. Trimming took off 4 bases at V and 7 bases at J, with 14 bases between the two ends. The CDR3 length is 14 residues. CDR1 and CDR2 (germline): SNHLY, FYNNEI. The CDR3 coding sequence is TGTGCCAGCAGTGTTCGACTCCTCGGGAATGAGCAGTTCTTC. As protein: CASSVRLLGNEQFF.

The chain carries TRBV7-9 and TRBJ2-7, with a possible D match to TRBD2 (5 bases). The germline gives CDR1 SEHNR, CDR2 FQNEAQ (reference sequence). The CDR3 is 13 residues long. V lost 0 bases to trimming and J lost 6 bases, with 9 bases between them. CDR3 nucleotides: TGTGCCAGCAGCTTAGCGGGAGCTTCCGAGCAGTACGTC. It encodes CASSLAGASEQYV.

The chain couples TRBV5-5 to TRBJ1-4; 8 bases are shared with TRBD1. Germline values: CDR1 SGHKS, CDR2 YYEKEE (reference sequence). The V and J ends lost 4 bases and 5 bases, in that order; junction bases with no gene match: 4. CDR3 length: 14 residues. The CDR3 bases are TGTGCCAGCAGCCCGGACAGGGAGAATGAAAAACTGTTTTTT. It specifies CASSPDRENEKLFF.

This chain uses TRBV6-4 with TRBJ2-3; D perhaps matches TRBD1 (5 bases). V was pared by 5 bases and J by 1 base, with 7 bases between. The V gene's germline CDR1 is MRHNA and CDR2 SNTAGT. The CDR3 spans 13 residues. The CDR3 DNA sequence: TGTGCCAGCAGTCAACAGGGCACAGATACGCAGTATTTT. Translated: CASSQQGTDTQYF.

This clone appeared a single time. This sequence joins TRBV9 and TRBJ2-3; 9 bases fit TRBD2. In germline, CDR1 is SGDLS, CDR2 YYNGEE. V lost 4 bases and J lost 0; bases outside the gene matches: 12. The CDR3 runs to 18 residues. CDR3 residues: CASSPLEAGGYSTDTQYF. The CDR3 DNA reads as TGTGCCAGCAGCCCCCTAGAAGCGGGAGGATATAGCACAGATACGCAGTATTTT.

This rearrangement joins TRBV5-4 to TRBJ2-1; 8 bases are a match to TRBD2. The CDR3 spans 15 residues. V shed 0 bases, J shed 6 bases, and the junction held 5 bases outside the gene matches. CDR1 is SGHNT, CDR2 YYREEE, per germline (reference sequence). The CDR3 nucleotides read TGTGCCAGCAGCTTGGTGGGACTAGTAAGCAATGAGCAGTTCTTC. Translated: CASSLVGLVSNEQFF.

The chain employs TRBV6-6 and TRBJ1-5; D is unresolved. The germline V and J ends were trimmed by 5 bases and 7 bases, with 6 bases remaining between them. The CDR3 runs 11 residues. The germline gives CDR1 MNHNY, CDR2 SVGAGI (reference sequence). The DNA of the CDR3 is TGTGCCAGCAGTCACGGGCAGCCCCAGCATTTT. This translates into CASSHGQPQHF.

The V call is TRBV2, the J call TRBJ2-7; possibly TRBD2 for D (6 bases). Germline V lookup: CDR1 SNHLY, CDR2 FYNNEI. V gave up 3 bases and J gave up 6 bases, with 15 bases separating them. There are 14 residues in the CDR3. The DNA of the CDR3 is TGTGCCAGCAGTGAGGGGACTTGGAAAGGCGAGCAGTACTTC. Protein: CASSEGTWKGEQYF.

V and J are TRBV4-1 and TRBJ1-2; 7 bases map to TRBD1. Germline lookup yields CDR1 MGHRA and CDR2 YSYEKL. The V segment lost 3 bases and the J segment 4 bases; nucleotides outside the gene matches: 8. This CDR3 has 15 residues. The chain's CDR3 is CASSQEGAPAYGYTF. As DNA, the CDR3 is TGCGCCAGCAGCCAGGAGGGGGCGCCGGCCTATGGCTACACCTTC.

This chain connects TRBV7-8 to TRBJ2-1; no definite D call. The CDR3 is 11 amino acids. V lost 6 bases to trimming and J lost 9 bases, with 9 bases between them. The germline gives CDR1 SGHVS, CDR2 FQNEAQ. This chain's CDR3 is CASSLESEQFF. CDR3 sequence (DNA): TGTGCCAGCAGTCTCGAGAGTGAGCAGTTCTTC.

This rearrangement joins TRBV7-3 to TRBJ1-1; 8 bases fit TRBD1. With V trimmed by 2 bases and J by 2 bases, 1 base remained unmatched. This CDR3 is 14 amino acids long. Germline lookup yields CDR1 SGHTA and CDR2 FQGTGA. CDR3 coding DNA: TGTGCCAGCAGCTTACAGGGGGCAAACACTGAAGCTTTCTTT. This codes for CASSLQGANTEAFF.

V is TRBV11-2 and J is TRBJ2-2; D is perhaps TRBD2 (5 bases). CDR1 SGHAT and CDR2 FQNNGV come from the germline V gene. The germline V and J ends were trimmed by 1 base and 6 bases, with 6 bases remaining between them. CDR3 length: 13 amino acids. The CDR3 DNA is TGTGCCAGCAGCTTAGGGGAGTCCGGGGAGCTGTTTTTT. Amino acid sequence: CASSLGESGELFF.

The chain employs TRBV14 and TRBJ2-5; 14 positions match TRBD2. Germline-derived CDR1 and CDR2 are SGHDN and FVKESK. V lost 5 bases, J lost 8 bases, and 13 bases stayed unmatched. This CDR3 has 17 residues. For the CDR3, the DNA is TGTGCCAGCAGCTTTCTCCCGGGACTAGCGGGGGAAAAAACCCAGTACTTC. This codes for CASSFLPGLAGEKTQYF.

DNA of the CDR3: TGTGCCAGCGCCAGGGCGGGAGGCTCCGACTACGAGCAGTACTTC. It encodes CASARAGGSDYEQYF. This chain links TRBV18 with TRBJ2-7, with 8 bases that match TRBD2. J was trimmed by 3 bases and V by 8 bases; bases with no gene match: 12. Germline CDR1 and CDR2: KGHSH and LQKENI. The CDR3 sequence is 15 residues long.

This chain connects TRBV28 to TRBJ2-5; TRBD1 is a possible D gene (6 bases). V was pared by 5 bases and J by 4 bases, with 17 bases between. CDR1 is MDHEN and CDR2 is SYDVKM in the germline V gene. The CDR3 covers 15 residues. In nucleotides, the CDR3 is TGTGCCAGCAGTCCCCAGCGCGAGGGGGTAGAGACCCAGTACTTC. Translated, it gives CASSPQREGVETQYF.

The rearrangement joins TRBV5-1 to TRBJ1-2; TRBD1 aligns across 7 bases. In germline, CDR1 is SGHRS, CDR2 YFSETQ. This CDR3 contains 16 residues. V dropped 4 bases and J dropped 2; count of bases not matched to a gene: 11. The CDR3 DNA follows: TGCGCCAGCAGCCGACAGGGATTAGACGCCAACTATGGCTACACCTTC. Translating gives CASSRQGLDANYGYTF.

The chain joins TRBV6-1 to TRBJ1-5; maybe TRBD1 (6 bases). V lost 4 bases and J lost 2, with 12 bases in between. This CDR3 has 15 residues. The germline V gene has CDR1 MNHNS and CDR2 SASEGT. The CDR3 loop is CASSGIQGGNQPQHF. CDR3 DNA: TGTGCCAGCAGTGGGATACAGGGAGGCAATCAGCCCCAGCATTTT.

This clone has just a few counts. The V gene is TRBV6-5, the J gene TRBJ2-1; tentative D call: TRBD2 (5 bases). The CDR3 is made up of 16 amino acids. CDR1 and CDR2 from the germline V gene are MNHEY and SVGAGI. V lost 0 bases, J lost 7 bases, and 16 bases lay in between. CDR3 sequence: CASSYSVSVGRNEQFF. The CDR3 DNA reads TGTGCCAGCAGTTACTCGGTTAGCGTGGGTAGGAATGAGCAGTTCTTC.

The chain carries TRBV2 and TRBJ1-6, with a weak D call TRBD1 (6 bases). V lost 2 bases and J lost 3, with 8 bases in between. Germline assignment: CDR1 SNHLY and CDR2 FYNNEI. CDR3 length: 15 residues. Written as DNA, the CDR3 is TGTGCCAGCAGTGAAACACAGGGCTATAATTCACCCCTCCACTTT. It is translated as CASSETQGYNSPLHF.